The present TCR beta chain was sequenced within a study of blood T cell repertoires in COVID-19. Study overall: Samples taken during acute and convalescent COVID-19 were collected in the United States, Italy and Spain. Sample material is recorded as cDNA or gDNA derived from T cells, B-cell-depleted T cells, or PBMCs.

Original processing methods: Estimated nucleated cell counts came from reference gene primer amplification. Sequencing used immunoSEQ multiplex PCR; TCRdb keeps in-frame clones, though not all of them. V and J calls plus clone size are reproduced from that table; the DNA served to infer D and trimming. The sample carries around 240,000 clones, approximately 86% recorded once. Germline values: CDR1 GTSNPN, CDR2 SVGIG (reference sequence). The CDR3 runs to 13 residues. With 3 bases removed from V and 8 bases from J, the gap between germline ends came to 11 bases. The chain combines TRBV30 with TRBJ1-6; D possibly corresponds to TRBD1 (6 bases). The sample taken for sequencing was peripheral blood. This receptor was taken from a woman aged 30 to 39 who had recovered from COVID-19. This CDR3 is CAWRAGEYSPLHF. The DNA for the CDR3 is TGTGCCTGGAGGGCAGGGGAATATTCACCCCTCCACTTT.